The 31 T cell receptor beta chains given below trace back to one sample, sequenced in a study of T cells in Graves' hyperthyroidism and ophthalmopathy. The investigators amplified TCR beta CDR3 regions from RNA transcripts. Using the HTBI primer set, a first-round RT-PCR was run on the TCR CDR3. TCRdb analysed the multiplex PCR reads with MiXCR anew, one entry per CDR3 protein. The data contain approximately 700,000 distinct CDR3 sequences, 45% of them seen just once; the ten biggest clones take up under 8.5%. The sequencing input was peripheral blood or thyroid tissue (not recorded which). Source of these receptors: an adult man with Graves' disease, either hyperthyroidism or ophthalmopathy (not recorded which).

The chain carries TRBV20-1 and TRBJ1-6; TRBD1 matches at 9 bases. Trimming cost V 4 bases and J 5 bases; bases outside gene matches: 3. There are 14 residues in the CDR3. Germline V gives CDR1 DFQATT, CDR2 SNEGSKA (reference sequence). The CDR3 region has the DNA TGCAGTGCTAAACGGACAGGGGATAATTCACCCCTCCACTTT. It specifies CSAKRTGDNSPLHF.

This clonotype was seen a few times. The rearrangement uses TRBV14 and TRBJ1-2, with D uncertain. V lost 2 bases and J lost 3, with 16 bases in between. Germline V gene lookup returns CDR1 SGHDN and CDR2 FVKESK. This CDR3 is built from 16 residues. CDR3 residues: CASSQFPEEDYYGYTF. DNA of the CDR3: TGTGCCAGCAGCCAATTCCCCGAAGAGGACTACTATGGCTACACCTTC.

V and J are TRBV2 and TRBJ1-2; 10 nucleotides align to TRBD1. The CDR3 length is 15 residues. The V and J ends lost 7 bases and 10 bases, in that order; junction bases with no gene match: 15. Germline assignment: CDR1 SNHLY and CDR2 FYNNEI. The CDR3 spells CASTGTGAVSGSYTF. The CDR3 coding sequence is TGTGCCAGCACCGGGACAGGGGCAGTATCAGGCTCCTACACCTTC.

Comment on this clonotype: This clone may be a read error of a much larger clone one base away. The chain is built from TRBV2 and TRBJ1-1; the D is unclear. Trimming removed 2 bases from V and 7 bases from J, with 14 bases in between. Germline CDR1 is SNHLY and CDR2 is FYNNEI. CDR3 length equals 14 residues. CDR3 in DNA: TGTGCCAGCAGTGAAACGAGGGATGGCATTGAAGCTTTCTTT. Protein: CASSETRDGIEAFF.

The V and J genes are TRBV13 and TRBJ1-1; D is perhaps TRBD1 (5 bases). Germline V gene lookup returns CDR1 PRHDT and CDR2 FYEKMQ (reference sequence). This CDR3 spans 13 amino acids. V was trimmed by 3 bases and J by 3 bases, leaving 8 bases between them. This CDR3 reads CASSFRRDTEAFF. The CDR3 DNA reads TGTGCCAGCAGCTTCCGCAGGGACACTGAAGCTTTCTTT.

The CDR3 bases are TGTGCCAGCACCCTCTTAGCGGGGGCAAACACCGGGGAGCTGTTTTTT. Residues: CASTLLAGANTGELFF. The V and J genes are TRBV6-1 and TRBJ2-2, with 9 bases lining up with TRBD2. Germline V gene sequence: CDR1 MNHNS, CDR2 SASEGT. The CDR3 has 16 amino acids. J was trimmed by 2 bases and V by 7 bases; bases with no gene match: 8.

This clonotype has at least ten counts. J is TRBJ2-7 and V is TRBV7-9; D may be TRBD2 (7 bases). CDR1 is SEHNR and CDR2 is FQNEAQ in the germline V gene (reference sequence). This CDR3 comprises 15 residues. V gave up 1 base and J gave up 2 bases, with 12 bases separating them. The CDR3 sequence: CASSLVAGATYEQYF. The CDR3, as DNA: TGTGCCAGCAGCTTAGTCGCGGGGGCCACCTACGAGCAGTACTTC.

This chain connects TRBV10-3 to TRBJ1-1; 9 nucleotides align to TRBD1. The length of the CDR3 is 14 residues. The germline gives CDR1 ENHRY, CDR2 SYGVKD. The J segment lost 6 bases and the V segment lost 6 bases, leaving 8 bases of the junction unmatched. CDR3 DNA sequence: TGTGCCATCAGGGAGGGACAGGGTGGCGCTGAAGCTTTCTTT. Residues: CAIREGQGGAEAFF.

This clonotype has more than one count but fewer than ten. This chain links TRBV12-3 or TRBV12-4 with TRBJ1-2; 7 bases fit TRBD1. The CDR3 contains 16 residues. The ends lost 4 bases at V and 8 bases at J; junction bases unmatched: 16. CDR3 protein: CASSSSPDRVSWGYTF. CDR3 sequence (DNA): TGTGCCAGCAGTTCTTCCCCCGACAGGGTTTCTTGGGGCTACACCTTC.

There are a few counts of this clonotype. This chain uses TRBV3-1 with TRBJ1-1; the D gene is possibly TRBD1 (6 bases). Trimming left V 3 bases short and J 10 bases short, with 12 bases between. The CDR3 length is 12 residues. The germline CDR1 and CDR2 sequences are LGHDT and YNNKEL (reference sequence). CDR3 nucleotide sequence: TGTGCCAGCAGCCAGAACAGGGCACGAGCTTTCTTT. It translates to CASSQNRARAFF.

The CDR3 DNA sequence: TGTGCCAGCAGCTTAGTTTCCGGGGGGGGCTATGGCTACACCTTC. Translating it yields CASSLVSGGGYGYTF. V and J are TRBV7-3 and TRBJ1-2, with D possibly TRBD1 on 5 matching bases. Trimming shortened V by 2 bases and J by 4 bases, and 14 bases separated the two germline ends. From germline, CDR1 is SGHTA and CDR2 FQGTGA. CDR3 length: 15 amino acids.

This clonotype was recorded at least ten times. This chain links TRBV20-1 with TRBJ2-5; 8 bases match TRBD2. This CDR3 is 16 amino acids long. Per germline, CDR1 DFQATT and CDR2 SNEGSKA (reference sequence). V lost 3 bases and J lost 4; bases outside the gene matches: 13. CDR3 DNA: TGCAGTGCTAGCCCCCACAGCGGGGGACGGGGAGAGACCCAGTACTTC. Amino acids: CSASPHSGGRGETQYF.

The chain has TRBV24-1 and TRBJ1-2; the D gene is possibly TRBD1 (5 bases). The CDR3 runs to 13 residues. Trimming cost V 9 bases and J 5 bases, with 15 bases left between them. Germline loops: CDR1 KGHDR, CDR2 SFDVKD. The CDR3 sequence: CATGAGFIYGYTF. For the CDR3, the DNA is TGTGCCACCGGGGCAGGGTTCATTTATGGCTACACCTTC.

This clonotype was seen a handful of times. This chain connects TRBV9 to TRBJ2-7, with 16 bases lining up with TRBD2. V lost 4 bases to trimming and J lost 0 bases; unmatched junction nucleotides: 13. This CDR3 contains 20 residues. CDR1 is SGDLS, CDR2 YYNGEE, per germline. In DNA, the CDR3 is TGTGCCAGCAGCTCAACCGCGGGACTAGCGGGAGGGAGGGCCTCCTACGAGCAGTACTTC. Protein product: CASSSTAGLAGGRASYEQYF.

The chain couples TRBV24-1 to TRBJ1-5; 7 bases match TRBD1. The junction had 2 bases not matched to a gene; V was cut back by 7 bases and J by 3 bases. The CDR3 has 13 residues. Germline lookup yields CDR1 KGHDR and CDR2 SFDVKD. The CDR3 DNA sequence: TGTGCCACCAGAGGGGGCATCAATCAGCCCCAGCATTTT. Protein: CATRGGINQPQHF.

This clonotype was seen a few times. This rearrangement joins TRBV6-5 to TRBJ1-5, with D tentatively TRBD1 (5 bases). The germline gives CDR1 MNHEY, CDR2 SVGAGI. V was cut by 6 bases and J by 4 bases, with 16 bases left in between. CDR3 length: 15 amino acids. The CDR3 region is CASSRRVGGNQPQHF. The CDR3 DNA reads as TGTGCCAGCAGCCGAAGAGTCGGGGGAAATCAGCCCCAGCATTTT.

Ten or more counts support this clonotype. The chain links TRBV5-1 to TRBJ1-1; D not resolved. CDR3 length equals 14 residues. V was trimmed by 4 bases and J by 0 bases, leaving 10 bases between them. Germline V lookup: CDR1 SGHRS, CDR2 YFSETQ. CDR3 DNA: TGCGCCAGCAGCACGGACGGTATGAACACTGAAGCTTTCTTT. Encoded protein: CASSTDGMNTEAFF.

Of note for this clonotype: This may be a read error, as it is one base from a much larger clone. The J gene is TRBJ1-2, the V gene TRBV29-1; D call uncertain. The CDR3 is made up of 15 amino acids. Germline V lookup: CDR1 SQVTM, CDR2 ANQGSEA. Here the CDR3 DNA reads TGCAGCGTTGACTCATTTACAGACGCAAACTATGGCTGCACCTTC. Protein product: CSVDSFTDANYGCTF.

V is TRBV6-2 or TRBV6-3 and J is TRBJ2-7; 8 nucleotides line up with TRBD1. The J segment lost 1 base and the V segment lost 0 bases, leaving 5 bases of the junction unmatched. CDR3 length: 16 residues. The germline V gene encodes CDR1 MNHEY and CDR2 SVGEGT. CDR3 DNA sequence: TGTGCCAGCAGTTACTCATGGACAGGGATTTCCTACGAGCAGTACTTC. Residues: CASSYSWTGISYEQYF.

This clonotype has only a few counts. The gene calls are TRBV25-1 and TRBJ1-2, with 10 bases aligning to TRBD1. Germline values: CDR1 MGHDK, CDR2 SYGVNS. The CDR3 spans 16 residues. The V gene end was trimmed by 6 bases and the J gene end by 3 bases; junction bases not matched to a gene: 10. The CDR3 coding sequence is TGTGCCAGCAGCTTGGCCCCCGGGACAGGGGACTATGGCTACACCTTC. Encoded protein: CASSLAPGTGDYGYTF.

A remark on this clonotype: A much larger clone sits a single nucleotide away, making a read error possible. This chain joins TRBV7-9 and TRBJ1-6; D ambiguous. Trimming removed 1 base from V and 11 bases from J, with 6 bases in between. The V gene's germline CDR1 is SEHNR and CDR2 FQNEAQ (reference sequence). The CDR3 runs 12 residues. The CDR3 nucleotides read TGTGCCAGCAGCTTAGGGTTAGCACCCCTCCACTTT. Translating it yields CASSLGLAPLHF.

This sequence joins TRBV7-9 and TRBJ2-7, with TRBD2 matching 12 bases. V shed 6 bases, J shed 4 bases, and the junction held 4 bases outside the gene matches. From germline, CDR1 is SEHNR and CDR2 FQNEAQ (reference sequence). The CDR3 runs to 14 residues. CDR3 region: CASSVLAGGYEQYF. CDR3 bases: TGTGCCAGCAGTGTACTAGCGGGGGGTTACGAGCAGTACTTC. Complete variable domain (other parts from reference TRBV7-9 and TRBJ2-7): DTGVSQNPRHKITKRGQNVTFRCDPISEHNRLYWYRQTLGQGPEFLTYFQNEAQLEKSRLLSDRFSAERPKGSFSTLEIQRTEQGDSAMYLCASSVLAGGYEQYFGPGTRLTVT.

The chain joins TRBV5-1 to TRBJ2-7, with D perhaps matching TRBD1 (6 bases). V gave up 2 bases and J gave up 4 bases, with 19 bases separating them. The CDR3 covers 16 residues. Per germline, CDR1 SGHRS and CDR2 YFSETQ. The CDR3 DNA sequence: TGCGCCAGCAGCTTAGATGGGGGCAAGCTTCGTTACGAGCAGTACTTC. Protein product: CASSLDGGKLRYEQYF.

CDR3 DNA: TGTGCCAGTAGTATAGTTCCGGGGAACACTGAAGCTTTCTTT. Translation gives CASSIVPGNTEAFF. The rearrangement joins TRBV19 to TRBJ1-1; D remains ambiguous. The V end was cut by 1 base, the J end by 1 base, with 7 bases between. CDR3 length equals 14 residues. Looked up from germline, CDR1 is LNHDA and CDR2 is SQIVND (reference sequence).

This clonotype showed up just a few times. J is TRBJ1-6 and V is TRBV6-5; D not resolved. The CDR3 is 14 residues long. Germline V gene sequence: CDR1 MNHEY, CDR2 SVGAGI. V lost 8 bases to trimming and J lost 7 bases, with 15 bases between them. The CDR3 DNA reads as TGTGCCAGCCGACCGGAAATCGGCAATTCACCCCTCCACTTT. This encodes CASRPEIGNSPLHF.

This clonotype was detected many times. The chain carries TRBV20-1 and TRBJ2-5; weak D call: TRBD2 (6 bases). In germline, CDR1 is DFQATT, CDR2 SNEGSKA (reference sequence). The CDR3 runs 12 residues. Between the trimmed V and J ends, which lost 4 bases and 6 bases, there was a span of 12 bases. The CDR3 is CSAKLAGQTQYF. The CDR3 nucleotides read TGCAGTGCTAAACTAGCAGGCCAGACCCAGTACTTC.

Comment on this clonotype: A much larger clone lies one base from this, so it may be a read error. The genes are TRBV15 and TRBJ1-1, with D perhaps TRBD1 (5 bases). Germline values: CDR1 LNHNV, CDR2 YYDKDF (reference sequence). The CDR3 loop spans 14 amino acids. V lost 8 bases and J 3 bases, leaving 16 bases between the germline ends. CDR3 residues: CATDRDGLDTEAFF. The CDR3, as DNA: TGTGCCACCGACCGGGACGGTTTGGACACTGAAGCTTTCTTT.

The chain joins TRBV4-1 to TRBJ1-5; D gene unclear. V was pared by 0 bases and J by 7 bases, with 10 bases between. Germline CDR1 and CDR2: MGHRA and YSYEKL. CDR3 length: 14 residues. CDR3 loop: CASSQDRLGQPQHF. The DNA for the CDR3 is TGCGCCAGCAGCCAAGATCGTCTGGGCCAGCCCCAGCATTTT.

This clonotype occurred many times. This sequence joins TRBV7-8 and TRBJ1-1, with no clear D. V was clipped by 3 bases and J by 1 base, with 3 bases between them. This CDR3 has 12 residues. Germline assignment: CDR1 SGHVS and CDR2 FQNEAQ. DNA for the CDR3: TGTGCCAGCAGCTTTAGGAACACTGAAGCTTTCTTT. Protein sequence: CASSFRNTEAFF.

The chain has TRBV12-3 or TRBV12-4 and TRBJ1-2, with D maybe TRBD1 (6 bases). The CDR3 loop spans 13 amino acids. V lost 6 bases and J 8 bases, leaving 16 bases between the germline ends. The CDR3, as DNA: TGTGCCAGCAGCACAGGGCAGGATCGGGGCTACACCTTC. Its protein product is CASSTGQDRGYTF.

The chain is built from TRBV12-3 or TRBV12-4 and TRBJ1-2; D gene uncertain. Trimming left V 0 bases short and J 5 bases short, with 10 bases between. This CDR3 has 14 residues. The CDR3 coding sequence is TGTGCCAGCAGTTTAGCGCGAGGATTGTATGGCTACACCTTC. This encodes CASSLARGLYGYTF.